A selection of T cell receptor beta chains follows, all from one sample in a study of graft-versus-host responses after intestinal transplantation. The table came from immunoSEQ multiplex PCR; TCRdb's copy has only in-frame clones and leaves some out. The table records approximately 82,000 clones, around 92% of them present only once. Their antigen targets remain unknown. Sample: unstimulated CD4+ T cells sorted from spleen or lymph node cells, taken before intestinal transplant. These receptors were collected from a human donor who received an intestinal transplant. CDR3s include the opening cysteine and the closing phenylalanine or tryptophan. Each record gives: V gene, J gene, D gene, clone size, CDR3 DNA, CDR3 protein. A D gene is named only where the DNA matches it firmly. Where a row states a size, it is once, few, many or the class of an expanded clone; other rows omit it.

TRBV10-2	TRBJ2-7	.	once	TGCGCCAGCAGGCGGGGCGCCTACGAGCAGTACTTC	CASRRGAYEQYF
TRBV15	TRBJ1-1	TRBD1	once	TGTGCCACCAGCAGAACCGGGACAGGGTTCACGTCGATGAACACTGAAGCTTTCTTT	CATSRTGTGFTSMNTEAFF
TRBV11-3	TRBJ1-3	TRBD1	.	TGTGCCAGCAGCATGACAGGGTCTGGAAACACCATATATTTT	CASSMTGSGNTIYF
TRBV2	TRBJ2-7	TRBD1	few	TGTGCCAGCAGTAAGGGACAGGGAACCTACGAGCAGTACTTC	CASSKGQGTYEQYF
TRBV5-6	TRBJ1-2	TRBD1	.	TGTGCCAGCAGCTTGGCCCTACGGCAGGGGGCTTATGGCTACACCTTC	CASSLALRQGAYGYTF
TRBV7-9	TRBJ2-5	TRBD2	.	TGTGCCAGCAGCTTCCCCAGCGGGGGGCCCCAAGAGACCCAGTACTTC	CASSFPSGGPQETQYF
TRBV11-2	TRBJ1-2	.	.	TGTGCCAGCAGCTTAACCGGGTACTATGGCTACACCTTC	CASSLTGYYGYTF
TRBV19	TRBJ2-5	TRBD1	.	TGTGCCAGTAGTTCTGGACAGGGAAGGGAGACCCAGTACTTC	CASSSGQGRETQYF
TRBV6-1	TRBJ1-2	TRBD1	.	TGTGCCAGCAGACCTCTGACAGGGCTTGGCTACACCTTC	CASRPLTGLGYTF
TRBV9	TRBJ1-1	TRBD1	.	TGTGCCAGCAGCTTACGGACAGGGGGTGAAGCTTTCTTT	CASSLRTGGEAFF
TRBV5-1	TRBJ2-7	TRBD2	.	TGCGCCAGCAGCTGGGATGGAGCGGGGATTTACGAGCAGTACTTC	CASSWDGAGIYEQYF
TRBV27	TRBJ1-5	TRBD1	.	TGTGCCAGCAGTTTAACCCCGGGACAGGGTTTCAATCAGCCCCAGCATTTT	CASSLTPGQGFNQPQHF
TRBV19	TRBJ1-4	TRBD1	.	TGTGCCAGTAGTTCAACAGGGGGTAATGAAAAACTGTTTTTT	CASSSTGGNEKLFF
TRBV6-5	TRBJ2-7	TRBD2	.	TGTGCCAGCATGAGACTAGCGGGGGGGCCAGGGGAGCAGTACTTC	CASMRLAGGPGEQYF